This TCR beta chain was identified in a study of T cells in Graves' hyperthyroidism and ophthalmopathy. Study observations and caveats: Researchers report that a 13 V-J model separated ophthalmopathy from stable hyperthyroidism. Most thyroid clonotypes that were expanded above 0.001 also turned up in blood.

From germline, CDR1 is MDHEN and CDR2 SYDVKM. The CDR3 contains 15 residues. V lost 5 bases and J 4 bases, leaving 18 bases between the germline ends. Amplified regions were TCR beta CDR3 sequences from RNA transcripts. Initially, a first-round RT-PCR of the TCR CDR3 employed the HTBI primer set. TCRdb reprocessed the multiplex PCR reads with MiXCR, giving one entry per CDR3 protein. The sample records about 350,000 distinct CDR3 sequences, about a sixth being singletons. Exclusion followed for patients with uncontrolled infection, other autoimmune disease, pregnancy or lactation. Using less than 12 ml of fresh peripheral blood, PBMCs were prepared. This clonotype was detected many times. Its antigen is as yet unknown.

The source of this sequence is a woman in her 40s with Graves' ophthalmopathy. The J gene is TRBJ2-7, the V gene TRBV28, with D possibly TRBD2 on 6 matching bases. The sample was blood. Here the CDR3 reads CASSATSNRVYEQYF. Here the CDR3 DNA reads TGTGCCAGCAGTGCCACTAGCAACAGAGTTTACGAGCAGTACTTC.